These T cell receptor beta chains were read from a single sample in a study of blood T cell repertoires in COVID-19. The data were produced by immunoSEQ multiplex PCR, yet TCRdb's version contains in-frame clones alone and is incomplete. The data contain a few hundred thousand clones, roughly 86% of them singletons. The sample taken for sequencing was peripheral blood. The receptors were gathered from a man aged 35 to 55 who had recovered from COVID-19. Both conserved end residues are part of each CDR3. A D gene is named only where the DNA matches it firmly. Clone size appears in some rows only: once, few, many, or a class for an expanded clone.

V	size	J	D	CDR3	DNA
TRBV6-5	once	TRBJ1-5	NA	CASSGWTDNQPQHF	TGTGCCAGCAGCGGATGGACAGACAATCAGCCCCAGCATTTT
TRBV6-5	NA	TRBJ2-3	TRBD2	CASSYGLAGADTQYF	TGTGCCAGCAGTTACGGCCTAGCGGGTGCAGATACGCAGTATTTT
TRBV29-1	NA	TRBJ2-7	TRBD1	CSARQGPYEQYF	TGCAGCGCCCGACAGGGCCCCTACGAGCAGTACTTC
TRBV9	NA	TRBJ2-1	NA	CASSVGTQNNEQFF	TGTGCCAGCAGCGTGGGGACACAAAACAATGAGCAGTTCTTC
TRBV2	NA	TRBJ1-1	NA	CASSGRRRDTEAFF	TGTGCCAGCAGTGGGCGCCGGCGGGACACTGAAGCTTTCTTT
TRBV2	NA	TRBJ1-2	NA	CASSDSRVGYTF	TGTGCCAGCAGTGACTCGAGGGTTGGCTACACCTTC
TRBV9	NA	TRBJ2-2	TRBD2	CASSAPGGALAGELFF	TGTGCCAGCAGCGCCCCGGGGGGGGCGCTGGCCGGGGAGCTGTTTTTT
TRBV6-5	few	TRBJ1-1	NA	CASSPDRWNTEAFF	TGTGCCAGCAGCCCAGACAGGTGGAACACTGAAGCTTTCTTT
TRBV5-4	NA	TRBJ2-3	TRBD2	CASSPTGLVADTQYF	TGTGCCAGCAGCCCGACCGGACTAGTGGCAGATACGCAGTATTTT
TRBV5-1	NA	TRBJ2-1	TRBD1	CASSLGTGFEQFF	TGCGCCAGCAGCTTGGGGACAGGGTTTGAGCAGTTCTTC
TRBV29-1	NA	TRBJ1-3	NA	CSWGGDGNTIYF	TGCAGCTGGGGAGGGGACGGAAACACCATATATTTT
TRBV6-2/TRBV6-3	NA	TRBJ2-1	TRBD1	CASSYPRTGSLYNEQFF	TGTGCCAGCAGTTACCCCCGGACAGGGTCCCTTTACAATGAGCAGTTCTTC
TRBV5-6	NA	TRBJ2-3	TRBD1	CASSLAGQGFTDTQYF	TGTGCCAGCAGCTTGGCCGGACAGGGATTCACAGATACGCAGTATTTT
TRBV3-1/TRBV3-2	few	TRBJ2-2	NA	CASSTPLAGELFF	TGTGCCAGCAGTACACCTCTAGCCGGGGAGCTGTTTTTT
TRBV15	once	TRBJ2-1	TRBD1	CATSRDLAPGTGAWEQFF	TGTGCCACCAGCAGAGATCTAGCTCCCGGGACAGGGGCATGGGAGCAGTTCTTC
TRBV5-6	NA	TRBJ2-7	NA	CASSSDNYEQYF	TGTGCCAGCAGCTCAGACAACTACGAGCAGTACTTC
TRBV29-1	NA	TRBJ2-7	TRBD2	CSVESSGPYEQYF	TGCAGCGTTGAGTCTAGCGGGCCCTACGAGCAGTACTTC
TRBV14	once	TRBJ2-1	TRBD2	CASSHKLAGGPWDNEQFF	TGTGCCAGCAGCCACAAACTAGCGGGAGGGCCGTGGGACAATGAGCAGTTCTTC
TRBV18	NA	TRBJ2-5	NA	CASSPGHEETQYF	TGTGCCAGCTCACCGGGACACGAAGAGACCCAGTACTTC
TRBV10-3	NA	TRBJ1-6	NA	CAISDGAGTKGNSPLHF	TGTGCCATCAGTGACGGGGCAGGGACAAAGGGTAATTCACCCCTCCACTTT
TRBV7-9	NA	TRBJ2-1	NA	CASSPERGVYNEQFF	TGTGCCAGCAGCCCCGAGCGTGGCGTATACAATGAGCAGTTCTTC
TRBV18	NA	TRBJ2-6	TRBD1	CASSPTTGTGFGANVLTF	TGTGCCAGCTCACCTACCACCGGGACAGGGTTTGGGGCCAACGTCCTGACTTTC
TRBV5-1	NA	TRBJ1-1	TRBD1	CASSTRQGAGTEAFF	TGCGCCAGCAGCACCCGACAGGGGGCAGGCACTGAAGCTTTCTTT
TRBV10-2	NA	TRBJ2-4	TRBD1	CASSVLQGGLNIQYF	TGCGCCAGCAGTGTTTTACAGGGGGGCTTAAACATTCAGTACTTC
TRBV7-2	NA	TRBJ2-7	TRBD2	CASSARLAGEQYF	TGTGCCAGCAGCGCGAGACTAGCGGGCGAGCAGTACTTC
TRBV19	NA	TRBJ2-7	TRBD2	CASSIEASGATYEQYF	TGTGCCAGTAGTATCGAGGCTAGCGGGGCGACCTACGAGCAGTACTTC
TRBV15	NA	TRBJ2-5	TRBD2	CATSRDRSGGNQETQYF	TGTGCCACCAGCAGAGATAGGAGCGGGGGGAACCAAGAGACCCAGTACTTC
TRBV5-4	NA	TRBJ1-2	TRBD1	CASSSETGTGGYTF	TGTGCCAGCAGCTCCGAGACAGGGACGGGAGGCTACACCTTC
TRBV27	NA	TRBJ1-2	NA	CASSSRPGGDYGYTF	TGTGCCAGCAGTTCCCGTCCGGGAGGCGACTATGGCTACACCTTC
TRBV5-1	NA	TRBJ1-1	TRBD1	CASSWTGRSTEAFF	TGCGCCAGCAGCTGGACAGGGCGGAGCACTGAAGCTTTCTTT
TRBV7-2	NA	TRBJ2-5	TRBD2	CASSLAPPTSGAQETQYF	TGTGCCAGCAGCTTAGCCCCCCCGACTAGCGGGGCCCAAGAGACCCAGTACTTC
TRBV29-1	NA	TRBJ1-4	NA	CSGGEGPNEKLFF	TGCAGCGGTGGGGAGGGTCCTAATGAAAAACTGTTTTTT
TRBV7-9	NA	TRBJ2-7	TRBD2	CASSSPGTSYEQYF	TGTGCCAGCAGCAGCCCCGGGACTAGCTACGAGCAGTACTTC
TRBV19	NA	TRBJ2-2	TRBD1	CASRQGWGTGELFF	TGTGCCAGTAGACAGGGGTGGGGTACCGGGGAGCTGTTTTTT
TRBV3-1/TRBV3-2	NA	TRBJ2-3	TRBD2	CASSQERGGADTQYF	TGTGCCAGCAGCCAGGAACGGGGGGGCGCAGATACGCAGTATTTT
TRBV7-6	once	TRBJ2-2	TRBD2	CASSLAVGGRTGELFF	TGTGCCAGCAGCTTAGCGGTCGGGGGGAGGACCGGGGAGCTGTTTTTT
TRBV5-5	NA	TRBJ2-7	NA	CASSLAGTNTYEQYF	TGTGCCAGCAGCTTGGCCGGAACTAATACCTACGAGCAGTACTTC
TRBV18	NA	TRBJ1-2	NA	CASSPSNNYGYTF	TGTGCCAGTTCACCATCTAATAACTATGGCTACACCTTC
TRBV29-1	NA	TRBJ1-4	NA	CSVWELNEKLFF	TGCAGCGTTTGGGAGCTTAATGAAAAACTGTTTTTT
TRBV6-2/TRBV6-3	NA	TRBJ1-5	TRBD1	CASSRGTGGQPQHF	TGTGCCAGCAGCCGAGGGACAGGGGGCCAGCCCCAGCATTTT
TRBV5-4	once	TRBJ2-3	TRBD2	CASSLVSSGAPTDTQYF	TGTGCCAGCAGCTTGGTTTCTAGCGGGGCGCCCACAGATACGCAGTATTTT
TRBV6-4	NA	TRBJ1-5	TRBD1	CASGQGGNQPQHF	TGTGCCAGCGGACAGGGTGGAAATCAGCCCCAGCATTTT
TRBV9	once	TRBJ2-1	TRBD2	CASSVASGLTYNEQFF	TGTGCCAGCAGCGTAGCATCGGGACTAACTTACAATGAGCAGTTCTTC
TRBV6-5	NA	TRBJ2-2	NA	CASSPLGGAGELFF	TGTGCCAGCAGCCCATTAGGAGGGGCCGGGGAGCTGTTTTTT
TRBV27	NA	TRBJ2-7	NA	CASSLSWAEVTYEQYF	TGTGCCAGCAGTTTATCGTGGGCAGAAGTTACCTACGAGCAGTACTTC
TRBV7-2	NA	TRBJ2-5	NA	CASSTWTNQETQYF	TGTGCCAGCAGCACCTGGACAAACCAAGAGACCCAGTACTTC
TRBV27	few	TRBJ2-7	NA	CASTSGNYEQYF	TGTGCCAGCACTTCGGGGAACTACGAGCAGTACTTC
TRBV1	NA	TRBJ1-1	NA	CTSSFRTGGCTEAFF	TGCACCAGCAGCTTCCGGACAGGGGGTTGCACTGAAGCTTTCTTT
TRBV7-3	NA	TRBJ2-2	NA	CASSLIHGVYPGELFF	TGTGCCAGCAGCTTAATACACGGAGTTTATCCCGGGGAGCTGTTTTTT
TRBV7-2	NA	TRBJ1-5	TRBD1	CASSGPRDRPSDQPQHF	TGTGCCAGCAGCGGCCCCCGGGACAGGCCTAGTGACCAGCCCCAGCATTTT
TRBV6-2/TRBV6-3	NA	TRBJ2-7	TRBD2	CASSYRSLAGYEQYF	TGTGCCAGCAGTTATAGGAGTCTAGCGGGATACGAGCAGTACTTC